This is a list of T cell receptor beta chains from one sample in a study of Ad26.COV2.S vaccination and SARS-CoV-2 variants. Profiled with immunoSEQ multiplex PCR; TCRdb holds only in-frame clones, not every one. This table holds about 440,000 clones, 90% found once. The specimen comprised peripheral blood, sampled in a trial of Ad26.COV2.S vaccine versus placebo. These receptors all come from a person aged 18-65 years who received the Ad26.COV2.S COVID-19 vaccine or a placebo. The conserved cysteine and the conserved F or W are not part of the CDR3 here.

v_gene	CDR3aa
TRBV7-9	ASSRGGSNYEQY
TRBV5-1	ASSLVPSGTSSYNEQF
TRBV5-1	ASSLGGRWAYNEQF
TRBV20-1	SASSGGRDTGELF
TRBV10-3	AISAPSSGTSYEQY
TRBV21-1	ASSKVGPSGCQETQY
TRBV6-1	ASSESTSGSINTGELF
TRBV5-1	ASSLTEGTSSYEQY
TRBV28	VIGSGTYEQY
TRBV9	ASSVGVTGSSYEQY
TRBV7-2	ASSPRRAGISGANVLT
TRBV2	ASRGTGTSTNEKLF
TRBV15	ATSRLREEETQY
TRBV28	ASSLYSLQETQY
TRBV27	ASSFLAGGPGNEQF
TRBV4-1	ASSQSQGRGGEKLF
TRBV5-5	ASSLRGLGQPQH
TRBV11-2	ASSLTGLNEAF
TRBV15	ATSRVFGTSGVNEQF
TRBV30	AWTGSSNQPQH
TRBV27	ASSLIGQGNTGELF
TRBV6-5	ASSYGEGGTGELF
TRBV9	ASSVGTGPDTQY
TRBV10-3	AISTDRTSSYEQY
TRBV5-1	ASSTTMSGSITYEQY
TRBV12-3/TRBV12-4	ASSLGQGNTIY
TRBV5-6	ASSSTGSYEQY
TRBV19	ASSIGWPTTGELF
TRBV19	ASTLGLAYNEQF
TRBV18	ASSLDRGPGTEAF
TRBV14	ASSQDLGASGRINHEQY
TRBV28	ARTLVGYEQY
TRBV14	ASSQGRHTEAF
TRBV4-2	ASSQGVQSEQY
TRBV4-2	ASRPAENSYNEQF
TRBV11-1	ASSLGAGFLYNEQF
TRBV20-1	SASPGAGGNTIY
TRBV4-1	ASSQGPSGSGETQY
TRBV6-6	ASSRGPAKREVYEQY
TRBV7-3	ASSFRDREIRSSGNTIY
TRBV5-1	ASSLGPGANEKLF
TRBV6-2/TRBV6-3	ASSRDINTEAF
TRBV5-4	ASSLGGNYGYT
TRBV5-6	ASSLGRSSGNTIY
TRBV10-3	AIGETGYEQY
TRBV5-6	ASSLSFDEQF
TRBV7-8	ASSLARPGGLNEQF
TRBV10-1	ASRLQGARNQPQH
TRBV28	ASSSLGHWPLGNQPQH